This TCR beta chain is drawn from a study of neoadjuvant anti-PD-1 for oral cavity cancer (dated by TCRdb to about 2021). Study-level background: Patients mostly received three to four biweekly doses of nivolumab at 3 mg/kg before curative-intent surgical resection. For patients who did not progress, a fourth nivolumab dose was given around day 43, followed by definitive surgical resection on days 50-56. Patients with complete response, partial response or stable disease by RECIST 1.1 were defined as responders, whereas patients with progression were defined as non-responders. There were roughly 11 patients in the parent correlative cohort, and the response rate was less than 40%. What the study reported, not specific to this receptor: After neoadjuvant nivolumab, significantly higher T cell clonality (Gini index) was found within PBMCs in non-responders than in responders. Higher pretreatment blood Treg/Th17 ratios correlated with higher pretreatment blood TCRbeta clonality and lower post-treatment tumor TCRbeta clonality. Only a few patients per response group were included in the TCR analyses, and the authors called for validation in larger cohorts.

On this clone: This receptor's antigen is unknown. No qualities accompany the bases; no much larger clone lies one base away.

The sample's time point label, decoded: before neoadjuvant nivolumab. Patients had been newly diagnosed with stage II-IVA oral cavity squamous cell carcinoma, and no prior systemic or radiation treatment had been given to the patients. The cohort was made up of patients with locally advanced, HPV-negative oral cavity squamous cell carcinoma. Peripheral blood mononuclear cells were analyzed directly, without maintenance or expansion in culture. Samples were obtained from a longitudinal correlative study of a single-arm phase II trial of neoadjuvant nivolumab in oral cavity squamous cell carcinoma. Subject-matched pre- and post-treatment PBMCs and tumors from three responders and three non-responders were subjected to genomic DNA-based TCRbeta sequencing. Peripheral blood mononuclear cells were collected once before nivolumab treatment and again after treatment, at the time of surgery. The Maxwell RSC DNA from Cells kit was used to isolate genomic DNA from PBMCs.

For deep sequencing of PBMC libraries, mostly roughly 520 ng of input genomic DNA was used, and six replicates were run per sample. TCRbeta libraries were prepared with the immunoSEQ hsTCRbeta kit according to the manufacturer's instructions. The finished libraries were brought together in one pool at approximately 3.1 nM, which was then read using an Illumina NovaSeq 6000 S4 flow cell. The study's own analysis went as follows. Raw data preprocessing and quality control were performed with the immunoSEQ Analyzer. The analysis was restricted to productive rearrangements, with each unique CDR3 amino acid sequence defining a clonotype. Repertoire clonality was estimated as the Gini-Simpson index, which was calculated using the R package tcR. Gini indices were compared with Student's t test, and associations with tumor size change were assessed by Pearson correlation. The immuneACCESS repertoire file appears here via TCRdb, limited to in-frame rearrangements. These files lack a portion of the clones; in checked studies, under half of the deficit traces to unresolved V genes, and the cause of the others is not known. V and J calls and clone size are as listed in that table; D and trimming were resolved from the DNA. This sample is represented by around 60,000 clones; more than 65% of them were singletons. Clones ranked in the top ten supply around 2.6% of the sample.

Reading the germline V gene gives CDR1 SGHDT and CDR2 YYEEEE. V is pruned by 1 base and J by 3 bases, leaving 11 bases of the junction without a gene match. CDR3 length: 18 amino acids, cysteine to phenylalanine. Only CDR3 DNA is held: 54 bases, read in frame from base 1. This clonotype was obtained from a person aged 35 to 85 with oral cavity squamous cell carcinoma. This receptor chain uses TRBV5-6 and TRBJ2-2, and TRBD1 aligns with 8 junction nucleotides. The sequences come from PBMCs, collected before nivolumab (anti-PD-1) treatment. The CDR3 loop reads CASSLWQGASSYTGELFF. Here is the DNA: TGTGCCAGCAGCTTGTGGCAGGGGGCTTCTAGCTACACCGGGGAGCTGTTTTTT.